This entry concerns a single T cell receptor beta chain. What it binds is unknown. Sorted-subset replicate PCRs used 200 ng of genomic DNA. This amount corresponded to approximately 30,000 T cell genomes. Per the study methods: Filtering of immunoSEQ junctional sequences could not match full-length read filtering. Only in-frame clones appear in the TCRdb table, and some are missing; sequencing was by immunoSEQ multiplex PCR. V, J and clone size derive from that table, while D and trimming were established from the DNA sequence. The sample has about 2.4 million clones, about 92% seen once. There were only Caucasian adults among the donors, and all lived in Nashville, Tennessee. This entry is derived from a study of shared clonotypes between healthy human individuals. Study-wide findings and caveats: In contrast to clonotypes shared by all four donors, non-shared clonotypes had lower generation probabilities.

The CDR3 is 16 amino acids. The germline CDR1 and CDR2 sequences are SGHRS and YFSETQ. After removal of 4 bases from V and 4 bases from J, the junction contained 7 bases not matched to a gene. V and J are TRBV5-1 and TRBJ1-6; 8 bases agree with TRBD1. The sample taken for sequencing was naive CD4+ T cells sorted from blood. The subset here: CD45RA+ positively selected. The clonotype originates from a man younger than 35 in good health. Here the CDR3 DNA reads TGCGCCAGCAGCCCCCAGGGGGCCCTATATAATTCACCCCTCCACTTT. This translates into CASSPQGALYNSPLHF.